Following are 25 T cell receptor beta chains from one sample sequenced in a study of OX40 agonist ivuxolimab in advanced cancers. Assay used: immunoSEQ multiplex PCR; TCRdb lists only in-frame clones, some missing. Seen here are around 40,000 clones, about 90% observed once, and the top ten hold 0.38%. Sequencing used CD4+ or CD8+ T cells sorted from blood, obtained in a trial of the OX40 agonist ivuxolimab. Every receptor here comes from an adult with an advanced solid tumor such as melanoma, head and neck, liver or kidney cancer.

The CDR3 here is CASSLKDYSNQPQHF. The CDR3 nucleotides are TGTGCCAGCAGCTTAAAAGACTATAGCAATCAGCCCCAGCATTTT. V and J are TRBV7-8 and TRBJ1-5; D is unresolved. The CDR3 is made up of 15 amino acids. Germline CDR1 is SGHVS and CDR2 is FQNEAQ. V lost 2 bases and J 0 bases, leaving 8 bases between the germline ends.

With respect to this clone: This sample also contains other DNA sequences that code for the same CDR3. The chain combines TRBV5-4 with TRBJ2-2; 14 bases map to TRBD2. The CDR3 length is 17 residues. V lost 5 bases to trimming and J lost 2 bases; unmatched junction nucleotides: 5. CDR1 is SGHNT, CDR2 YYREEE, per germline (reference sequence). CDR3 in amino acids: CASRPGLAGGNTGELFF. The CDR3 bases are TGTGCCAGCAGACCCGGACTAGCGGGAGGAAACACCGGGGAGCTGTTTTTT. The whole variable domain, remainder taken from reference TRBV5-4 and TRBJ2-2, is ETGVTQSPTHLIKTRGQQVTLRCSSQSGHNTVSWYQQALGQGPQFIFQYYREEENGRGNFPPRFSGLQFPNYSSELNVNALELDDSALYLCASRPGLAGGNTGELFFGEGSRLTVL.

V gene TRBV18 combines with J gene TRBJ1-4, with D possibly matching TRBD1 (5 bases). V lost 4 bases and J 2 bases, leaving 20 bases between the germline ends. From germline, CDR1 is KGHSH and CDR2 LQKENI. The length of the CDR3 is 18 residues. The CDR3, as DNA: TGTGCCAGCTCACAAACGCAACTCACAGGCTACACTAATGAAAAACTGTTTTTT. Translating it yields CASSQTQLTGYTNEKLFF.

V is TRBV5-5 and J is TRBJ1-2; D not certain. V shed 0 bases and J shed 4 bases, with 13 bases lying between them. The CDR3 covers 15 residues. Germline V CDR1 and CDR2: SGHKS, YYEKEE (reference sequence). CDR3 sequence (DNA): TGTGCCAGCAGCTTGGTTGGGGAAATTGGCTATGGCTACACCTTC. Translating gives CASSLVGEIGYGYTF.

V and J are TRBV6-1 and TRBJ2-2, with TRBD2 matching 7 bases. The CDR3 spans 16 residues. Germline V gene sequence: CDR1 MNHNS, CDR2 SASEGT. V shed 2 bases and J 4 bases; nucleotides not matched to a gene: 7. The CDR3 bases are TGTGCCAGCAGTGAAAGGGCGGGAGTGAGCACCGGGGAGCTGTTTTTT. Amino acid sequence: CASSERAGVSTGELFF.

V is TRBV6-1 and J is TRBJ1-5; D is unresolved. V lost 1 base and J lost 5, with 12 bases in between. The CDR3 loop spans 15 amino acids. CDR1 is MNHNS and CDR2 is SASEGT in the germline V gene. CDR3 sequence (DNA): TGTGCCAGCAGTGAAGTTCAGTCTCCGTATCAGCCCCAGCATTTT. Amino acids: CASSEVQSPYQPQHF.

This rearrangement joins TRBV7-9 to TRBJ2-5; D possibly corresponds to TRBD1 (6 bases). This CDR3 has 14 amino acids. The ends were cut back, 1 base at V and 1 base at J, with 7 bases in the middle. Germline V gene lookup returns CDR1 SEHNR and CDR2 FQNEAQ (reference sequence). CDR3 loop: CASSLGRGQETQYF. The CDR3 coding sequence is TGTGCCAGCAGCTTAGGCAGGGGCCAAGAGACCCAGTACTTC.

CDR3 loop: CASSQRGFANTGELFF. CDR3 coding DNA: TGTGCCAGCAGCCAAAGGGGGTTCGCGAACACCGGGGAGCTGTTTTTT. The J gene is TRBJ2-2, the V gene TRBV4-2; a weak D match, TRBD1 (6 bases). There are 16 residues in the CDR3. Germline V gene data show CDR1 as LGHNA and CDR2 as YNFKEQ. Trimming removed 2 bases at V and 0 bases at J, with 10 bases between.

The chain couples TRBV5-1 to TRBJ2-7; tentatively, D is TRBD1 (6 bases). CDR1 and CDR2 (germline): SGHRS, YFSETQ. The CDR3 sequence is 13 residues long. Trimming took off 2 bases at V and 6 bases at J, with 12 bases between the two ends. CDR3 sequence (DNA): TGCGCCAGCAGCTTCCTTCAGGGGCCCGAGCAGTACTTC. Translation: CASSFLQGPEQYF. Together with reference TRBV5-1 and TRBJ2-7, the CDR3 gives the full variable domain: KAGVTQTPRYLIKTRGQQVTLSCSPISGHRSVSWYQQTPGQGLQFLFEYFSETQRNKGNFPGRFSGRQFSNSRSEMNVSTLELGDSALYLCASSFLQGPEQYFGPGTRLTVT.

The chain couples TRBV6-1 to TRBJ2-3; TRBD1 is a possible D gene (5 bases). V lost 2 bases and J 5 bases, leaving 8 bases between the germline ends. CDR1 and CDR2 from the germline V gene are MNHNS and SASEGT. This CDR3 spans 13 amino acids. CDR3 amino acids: CASSELGVDTQYF. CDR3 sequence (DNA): TGTGCCAGCAGTGAATTAGGGGTAGATACGCAGTATTTT.

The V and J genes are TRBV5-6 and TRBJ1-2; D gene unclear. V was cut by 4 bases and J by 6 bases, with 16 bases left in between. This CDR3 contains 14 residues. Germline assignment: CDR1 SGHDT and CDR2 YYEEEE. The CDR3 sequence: CASSQAGYGNGYTF. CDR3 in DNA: TGTGCCAGCAGCCAGGCGGGATATGGGAATGGCTACACCTTC.

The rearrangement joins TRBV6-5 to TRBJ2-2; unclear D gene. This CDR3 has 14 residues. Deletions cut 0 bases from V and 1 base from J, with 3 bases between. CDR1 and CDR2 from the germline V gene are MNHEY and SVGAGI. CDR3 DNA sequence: TGTGCCAGCAGTTACTCGAGGAACACCGGGGAGCTGTTTTTT. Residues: CASSYSRNTGELFF.

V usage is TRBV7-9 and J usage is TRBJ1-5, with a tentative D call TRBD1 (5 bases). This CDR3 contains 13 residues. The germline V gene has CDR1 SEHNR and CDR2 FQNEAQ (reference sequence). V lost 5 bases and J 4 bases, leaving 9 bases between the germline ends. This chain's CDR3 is CASSETVNQPQHF. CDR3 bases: TGTGCCAGCAGCGAGACAGTAAATCAGCCCCAGCATTTT.

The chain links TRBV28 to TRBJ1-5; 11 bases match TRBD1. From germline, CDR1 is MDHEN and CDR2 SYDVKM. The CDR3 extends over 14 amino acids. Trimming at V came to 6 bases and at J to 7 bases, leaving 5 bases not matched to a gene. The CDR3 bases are TGTGCCAGCAGGCAGGACAGGGGGCACCAGCCCCAGCATTTT. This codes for CASRQDRGHQPQHF.

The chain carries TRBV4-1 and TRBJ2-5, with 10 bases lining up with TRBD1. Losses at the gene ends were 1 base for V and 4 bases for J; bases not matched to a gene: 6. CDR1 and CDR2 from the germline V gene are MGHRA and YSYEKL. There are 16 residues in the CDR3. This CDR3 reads CASSQGDRGGLETQYF. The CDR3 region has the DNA TGCGCCAGCAGCCAAGGGGACAGGGGTGGGTTAGAGACCCAGTACTTC.

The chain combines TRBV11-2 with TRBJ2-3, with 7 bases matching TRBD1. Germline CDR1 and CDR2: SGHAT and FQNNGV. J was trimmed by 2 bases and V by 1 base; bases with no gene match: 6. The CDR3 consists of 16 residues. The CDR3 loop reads CASSLGGTALTDTQYF. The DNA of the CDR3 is TGTGCCAGCAGCTTAGGGGGGACAGCCCTCACAGATACGCAGTATTTT.

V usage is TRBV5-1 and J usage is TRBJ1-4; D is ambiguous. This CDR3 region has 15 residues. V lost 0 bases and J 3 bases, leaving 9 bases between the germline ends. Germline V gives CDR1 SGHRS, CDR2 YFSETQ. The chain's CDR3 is CASSLVAVPNEKLFF. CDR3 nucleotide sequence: TGCGCCAGCAGCTTGGTGGCAGTACCTAATGAAAAACTGTTTTTT.

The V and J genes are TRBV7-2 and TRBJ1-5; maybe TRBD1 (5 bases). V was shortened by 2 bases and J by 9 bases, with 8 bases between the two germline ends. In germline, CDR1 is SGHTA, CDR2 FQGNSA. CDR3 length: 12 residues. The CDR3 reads CASSLQGPPQHF. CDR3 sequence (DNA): TGTGCCAGCAGCTTACAGGGCCCGCCCCAGCATTTT.

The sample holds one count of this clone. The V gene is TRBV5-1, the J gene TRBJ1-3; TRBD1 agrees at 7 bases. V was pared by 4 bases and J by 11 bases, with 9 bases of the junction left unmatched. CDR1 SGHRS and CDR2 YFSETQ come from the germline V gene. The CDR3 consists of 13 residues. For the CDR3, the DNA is TGCGCCAGCAGCCTTGGGACAGATTTGTCCATATATTTT. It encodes CASSLGTDLSIYF. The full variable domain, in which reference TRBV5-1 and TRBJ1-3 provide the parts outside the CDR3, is KAGVTQTPRYLIKTRGQQVTLSCSPISGHRSVSWYQQTPGQGLQFLFEYFSETQRNKGNFPGRFSGRQFSNSRSEMNVSTLELGDSALYLCASSLGTDLSIYFGEGSWLTVV.

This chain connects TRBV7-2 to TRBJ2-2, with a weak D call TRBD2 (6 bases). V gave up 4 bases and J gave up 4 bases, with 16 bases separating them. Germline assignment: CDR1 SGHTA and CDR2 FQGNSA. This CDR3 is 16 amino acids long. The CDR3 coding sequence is TGTGCCAGCAGCTCCCCCGGAGGGGTTGGCACCGGGGAGCTGTTTTTT. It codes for CASSSPGGVGTGELFF.

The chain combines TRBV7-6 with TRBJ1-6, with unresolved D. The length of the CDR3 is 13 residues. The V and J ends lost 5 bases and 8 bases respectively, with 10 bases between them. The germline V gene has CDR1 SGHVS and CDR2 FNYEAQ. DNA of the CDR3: TGTGCCAGCAGCCTCAATTTGGATTCACCCCTCCACTTT. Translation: CASSLNLDSPLHF. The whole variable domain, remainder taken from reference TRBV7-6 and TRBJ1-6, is GAGVSQSPRYKVTKRGQDVALRCDPISGHVSLYWYRQALGQGPEFLTYFNYEAQQDKSGLPNDRFSAERPEGSISTLTIQRTEQRDSAMYRCASSLNLDSPLHFGNGTRLTVT.

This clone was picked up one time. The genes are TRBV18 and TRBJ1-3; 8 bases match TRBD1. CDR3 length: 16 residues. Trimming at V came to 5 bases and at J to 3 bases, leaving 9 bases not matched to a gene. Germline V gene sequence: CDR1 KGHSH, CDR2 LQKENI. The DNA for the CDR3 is TGTGCCAGCTCATCCAGGGGGCAAAGAGGTGGAAACACCATATATTTT. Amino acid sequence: CASSSRGQRGGNTIYF.

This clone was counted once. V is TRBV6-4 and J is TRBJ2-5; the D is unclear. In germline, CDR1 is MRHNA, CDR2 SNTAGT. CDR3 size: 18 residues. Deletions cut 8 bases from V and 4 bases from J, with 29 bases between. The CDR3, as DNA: TGTGCCAGCGCAAGAGCCCCCCGGGCCATGGGGTTTAGAGAGACCCAGTACTTC. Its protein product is CASARAPRAMGFRETQYF.

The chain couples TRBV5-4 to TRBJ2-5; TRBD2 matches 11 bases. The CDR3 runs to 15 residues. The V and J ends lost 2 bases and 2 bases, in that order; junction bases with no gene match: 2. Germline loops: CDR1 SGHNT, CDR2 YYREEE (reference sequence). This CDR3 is CASSFSSGGQETQYF. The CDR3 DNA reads TGTGCCAGCAGCTTCTCTAGCGGGGGGCAAGAGACCCAGTACTTC. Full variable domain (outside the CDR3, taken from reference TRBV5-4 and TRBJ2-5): ETGVTQSPTHLIKTRGQQVTLRCSSQSGHNTVSWYQQALGQGPQFIFQYYREEENGRGNFPPRFSGLQFPNYSSELNVNALELDDSALYLCASSFSSGGQETQYFGPGTRLLVL.

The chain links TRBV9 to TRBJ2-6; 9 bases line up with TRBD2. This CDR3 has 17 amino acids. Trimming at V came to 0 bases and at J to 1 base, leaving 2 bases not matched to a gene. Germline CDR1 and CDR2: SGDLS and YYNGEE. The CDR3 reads CASSVGGLASGANVLTF. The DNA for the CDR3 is TGTGCCAGCAGCGTAGGGGGACTAGCTTCTGGGGCCAACGTCCTGACTTTC.